This section outlines one TCR beta chain sequence together with its context. This record belongs to a study of blood T cell repertoires in COVID-19. Across the whole study: Samples of COVID-19 (acute and convalescent) were obtained from the United States, Italy and Spain. T cells, B-cell-depleted T cells, or PBMCs supplied cDNA or gDNA.

Original processing methods: Scientists estimated how many nucleated cells there were by amplifying reference gene primers. Clones were sequenced by immunoSEQ multiplex PCR, and TCRdb holds only the in-frame ones, with some missing. That table is the source of V, J and clone size, and D and trimming were worked out from the DNA. The repertoire holds about 80,000 clones, with 82% as singletons. The CDR3 runs to 13 residues. CDR1 and CDR2 (germline): GTSNPN, SVGIG (reference sequence). V lost 4 bases and J 8 bases, leaving 12 bases between the germline ends. Sequencing was performed on peripheral blood. The J gene is TRBJ1-6, the V gene TRBV30; D is unresolved. This receptor was taken from a woman aged 70-85 years with acute or convalescent COVID-19. As DNA, the CDR3 is TGTGCCTGGACATCCACCCGGGATTCACCCCTCCACTTT. This sequence encodes CAWTSTRDSPLHF.